Below are 31 T cell receptor beta chains sequenced from a single sample in a study of cytomegalovirus exposure and HLA in healthy donors. PCR primers comprised 60 Vbeta and 13 Jbeta primers. Assay used: immunoSEQ multiplex PCR; TCRdb lists only in-frame clones, some missing. The repertoire holds roughly 110,000 clones, with approximately 79% as singletons. Sequenced sample: PBMCs. The receptors derive from a woman aged 40 to 55 in good health and CMV-seropositive.

This clone appeared a few times. The rearrangement joins TRBV4-3 to TRBJ2-7; TRBD1 matches 7 bases. The germline gives CDR1 LGHNA, CDR2 YSLEER. V was pared by 4 bases and J by 2 bases, with 8 bases of the junction left unmatched. This CDR3 region has 15 residues. The CDR3 DNA sequence: TGCGCCAGCAGCCCGGAGACAGGGCCGACCTACGAGCAGTACTTC. This encodes CASSPETGPTYEQYF.

This clone has a handful of counts. This chain links TRBV7-9 with TRBJ2-7, with D maybe TRBD2 (6 bases). The CDR3 runs 13 residues. The V gene lost 5 bases and the J gene lost 7 bases, with 15 bases spanning the gap. Germline CDR1 and CDR2: SEHNR and FQNEAQ (reference sequence). The CDR3: CASSRGTEGEQYF. Written as DNA, the CDR3 is TGTGCCAGCAGCCGGGGGACGGAAGGAGAGCAGTACTTC.

The chain joins TRBV6-6 to TRBJ1-4, with 9 bases aligning to TRBD1. Germline assignment: CDR1 MNHNY and CDR2 SVGAGI (reference sequence). This CDR3 is 15 amino acids long. Trimming cost V 2 bases and J 7 bases; bases outside gene matches: 5. For the CDR3, the DNA is TGTGCCAGCAGTTACGGGGGACAGGGCGGTGAAAAACTGTTTTTT. Translated, it gives CASSYGGQGGEKLFF.

The chain carries TRBV5-1 and TRBJ2-3; TRBD1 aligns across 8 bases. The CDR3 extends over 14 amino acids. Germline assignment: CDR1 SGHRS and CDR2 YFSETQ. V dropped 4 bases and J dropped 2; count of bases not matched to a gene: 3. The CDR3 sequence: CASSPQGATDTQYF. In DNA form, the CDR3 reads TGCGCCAGCAGCCCGCAGGGGGCCACAGATACGCAGTATTTT.

The chain couples TRBV27 to TRBJ1-1; D is uncertain. This CDR3 is built from 13 residues. With 6 bases removed from V and 4 bases from J, the gap between germline ends came to 12 bases. Germline V gene lookup returns CDR1 MNHEY and CDR2 SMNVEV (reference sequence). The CDR3 protein is CASRFGTGTEAFF. Written as DNA, the CDR3 is TGTGCCAGCAGATTTGGTACGGGCACTGAAGCTTTCTTT.

The chain joins TRBV5-1 to TRBJ1-1; 7 bases are a match to TRBD1. Germline values: CDR1 SGHRS, CDR2 YFSETQ. The CDR3 has 15 amino acids. V gave up 2 bases and J gave up 4 bases; unmatched junction bases: 8. The CDR3 DNA reads TGCGCCAGCAGCTTTGAAGGGGGCGCGGGCACTGAAGCTTTCTTT. Its translation: CASSFEGGAGTEAFF.

The gene calls are TRBV27 and TRBJ2-3, with 7 nucleotides matching TRBD1. Germline V gene sequence: CDR1 MNHEY, CDR2 SMNVEV (reference sequence). Losses at the gene ends were 4 bases for V and 5 bases for J; bases not matched to a gene: 12. The CDR3 consists of 16 residues. CDR3 in amino acids: CASSSPRVGGRDTQYF. The CDR3 DNA reads TGTGCCAGCAGTTCCCCCAGGGTAGGGGGCAGAGATACGCAGTATTTT.

The chain couples TRBV7-8 to TRBJ2-7, with a tentative D call TRBD2 (5 bases). The CDR3 loop spans 13 amino acids. CDR1 SGHVS and CDR2 FQNEAQ come from the germline V gene. Trimming removed 1 base from V and 4 bases from J, with 8 bases in between. The CDR3 protein is CASSLVRRYEQYF. CDR3 DNA sequence: TGTGCCAGCAGCTTAGTGCGGAGGTACGAGCAGTACTTC.

As DNA, the CDR3 is TGTGCCTTGAGGACAGGATCGAATGAAAAACTGTTTTTT. The encoded protein is CALRTGSNEKLFF. The rearrangement links TRBV30 to TRBJ1-4; 7 positions match TRBD1. V gave up 7 bases and J gave up 5 bases; unmatched junction bases: 7. Germline CDR1 is GTSNPN and CDR2 is SVGIG (reference sequence). This CDR3 comprises 13 residues.

The chain employs TRBV30 and TRBJ1-1; 9 nucleotides match TRBD1. The CDR3 is made up of 15 amino acids. V shed 1 base, J shed 2 bases, and the junction held 5 bases outside the gene matches. Per the germline V gene, CDR1 is GTSNPN and CDR2 is SVGIG (reference sequence). The CDR3 nucleotides are TGTGCCTGGAGTGCCCGGGACAGGGTAAACACTGAAGCTTTCTTT. Amino acids: CAWSARDRVNTEAFF.

This clone was recorded a few times. This chain connects TRBV7-3 to TRBJ1-2; weak D call: TRBD1 (6 bases). Per germline, CDR1 SGHTA and CDR2 FQGTGA. The ends were cut back, 1 base at V and 3 bases at J, with 12 bases in the middle. The CDR3 extends over 15 amino acids. The CDR3 loop reads CASSLSGGLDYGYTF. CDR3 nucleotide sequence: TGTGCCAGCAGCTTAAGCGGGGGGCTAGACTATGGCTACACCTTC.

This clone was detected only once. V and J are TRBV5-6 and TRBJ1-2, with D unclear. The CDR3 runs 13 residues. The germline V gene encodes CDR1 SGHDT and CDR2 YYEEEE. Trimming stripped 4 bases from V and 8 bases from J, with 15 bases between. In nucleotides, the CDR3 is TGTGCCAGCAGCCGCGGGGTGTCAGGAGGCTACACCTTC. It translates to CASSRGVSGGYTF.

In DNA form, the CDR3 reads TGTGCCAGCTCACACGACGTAGCTACTAACTATGGCTACACCTTC. This gives the protein CASSHDVATNYGYTF. The chain uses TRBV18 and TRBJ1-2; no reliable D call. This CDR3 has 15 amino acids. Germline-derived CDR1 and CDR2 are KGHSH and LQKENI. The V end was cut by 4 bases, the J end by 0 bases, with 12 bases between. Filled out from reference TRBV18 and TRBJ1-2, the complete variable domain reads NAGVMQNPRHLVRRRGQEARLRCSPMKGHSHVYWYRQLPEEGLKFMVYLQKENIIDESGMPKERFSAEFPKEGPSILRIQQVVRGDSAAYFCASSHDVATNYGYTFGSGTRLTVV.

The chain joins TRBV5-1 to TRBJ2-1; D unclear. This CDR3 region has 16 residues. The ends were cut back, 0 bases at V and 1 base at J, with 11 bases in the middle. CDR1 is SGHRS, CDR2 YFSETQ, per germline. The CDR3 nucleotides are TGCGCCAGCAGCTTGGAGTCAGTAAGTTCCTACAATGAGCAGTTCTTC. Translated: CASSLESVSSYNEQFF.

This clone was found a few times. The rearrangement uses TRBV13 and TRBJ1-2; no reliable D call. CDR1 is PRHDT and CDR2 is FYEKMQ in the germline V gene (reference sequence). Trimming shortened V by 4 bases and J by 2 bases, and 23 bases separated the two germline ends. The CDR3 is 18 residues long. The DNA for the CDR3 is TGTGCCAGCAGCTCATCGGAGGATGCCGACCAAAACAACTATGGCTACACCTTC. Translation gives CASSSSEDADQNNYGYTF.

The chain is built from TRBV4-3 and TRBJ1-4; 9 positions match TRBD1. The J segment lost 5 bases and the V segment lost 0 bases, leaving 4 bases of the junction unmatched. The CDR3 has 16 residues. Germline CDR1 reads LGHNA; CDR2 reads YSLEER. As DNA, the CDR3 is TGCGCCAGCAGCCAAGATCAGGGGACAGGGAATGAAAAACTGTTTTTT. It codes for CASSQDQGTGNEKLFF.

The CDR3 sequence is CASSDRRTLRNEQFF. As DNA, the CDR3 is TGTGCCAGCAGTGATAGGCGGACATTACGGAATGAGCAGTTCTTC. The V gene is TRBV2, the J gene TRBJ2-1, with a weak D call TRBD1 (5 bases). Germline V CDR1 and CDR2: SNHLY, FYNNEI. V was pared by 3 bases and J by 7 bases, with 16 bases between. CDR3 size: 15 residues.

The chain employs TRBV10-3 and TRBJ1-5; tentative D call: TRBD1 (6 bases). The CDR3 spans 15 residues. V was cut by 6 bases and J by 3 bases, with 15 bases left in between. CDR1 ENHRY and CDR2 SYGVKD come from the germline V gene. CDR3 bases: TGTGCCATCAGCCCGGGACAAAGAGACAATCAGCCCCAGCATTTT. Its protein product is CAISPGQRDNQPQHF.

This clone was observed a few times. The rearrangement joins TRBV6-6 to TRBJ1-1; D is ambiguous. The ends were cut back, 2 bases at V and 3 bases at J, with 10 bases in the middle. The CDR3 contains 14 residues. The germline CDR1 and CDR2 sequences are MNHNY and SVGAGI (reference sequence). The CDR3 bases are TGTGCCAGCAGTTACGCCCCTACGGACACTGAAGCTTTCTTT. It encodes CASSYAPTDTEAFF.

This clone turned up a few times. V usage is TRBV19 and J usage is TRBJ2-2, with unresolved D. CDR1 is LNHDA and CDR2 is SQIVND in the germline V gene (reference sequence). V dropped 3 bases and J dropped 3 bases, with 11 bases sitting between them. CDR3 length: 15 amino acids. The chain's CDR3 is CASSMIGSDTGELFF. Written as DNA, the CDR3 is TGTGCCAGTAGTATGATCGGGTCGGACACCGGGGAGCTGTTTTTT.

This rearrangement joins TRBV4-3 to TRBJ2-5; D perhaps matches TRBD1 (7 bases). With 0 bases removed from V and 2 bases from J, the gap between germline ends came to 13 bases. Germline-derived CDR1 and CDR2 are LGHNA and YSLEER. The CDR3 is 16 amino acids. CDR3: CASSQDRGTEQETQYF. For the CDR3, the DNA is TGCGCCAGCAGCCAAGATCGCGGGACAGAGCAAGAGACCCAGTACTTC.

This chain joins TRBV7-9 and TRBJ1-1; a weak D match, TRBD1 (6 bases). Germline values: CDR1 SEHNR, CDR2 FQNEAQ (reference sequence). V was pared by 5 bases and J by 11 bases, with 12 bases between. The CDR3 length is 11 residues. The CDR3 loop is CASSPQRGAFF. The CDR3 coding sequence is TGTGCCAGCAGCCCTCAAAGGGGGGCTTTCTTT.

This clone occurred a few times. The rearrangement uses TRBV9 and TRBJ1-2; TRBD1 matches at 7 bases. The CDR3 extends over 16 amino acids. Germline V gene sequence: CDR1 SGDLS, CDR2 YYNGEE. The J segment lost 4 bases and the V segment lost 4 bases, leaving 13 bases of the junction unmatched. In DNA form, the CDR3 reads TGTGCCAGCAGCTCACCCCAGGGGGGCAGGATCTATGGCTACACCTTC. It is translated as CASSSPQGGRIYGYTF.

The rearrangement joins TRBV9 to TRBJ2-5; 9 nucleotides match TRBD1. V shed 2 bases, J shed 2 bases, and the junction held 4 bases outside the gene matches. CDR1 is SGDLS and CDR2 is YYNGEE in the germline V gene. CDR3 length equals 15 residues. CDR3 region: CASSVDGTGQETQYF. The CDR3 nucleotides read TGTGCCAGCAGCGTTGACGGGACAGGGCAAGAGACCCAGTACTTC.

The table lists this clone with a count of one. The V and J genes are TRBV7-9 and TRBJ2-1; 8 bases are a match to TRBD1. Looked up from germline, CDR1 is SEHNR and CDR2 is FQNEAQ (reference sequence). V shed 1 base and J 2 bases; nucleotides not matched to a gene: 4. This CDR3 is 16 amino acids long. The CDR3 nucleotides are TGTGCCAGCAGCTTAGGGCAGGGGGCTGCCTACAATGAGCAGTTCTTC. It encodes CASSLGQGAAYNEQFF. The full variable domain, with the rest looked up from reference TRBV7-9 and TRBJ2-1, is DTGVSQNPRHKITKRGQNVTFRCDPISEHNRLYWYRQTLGQGPEFLTYFQNEAQLEKSRLLSDRFSAERPKGSFSTLEIQRTEQGDSAMYLCASSLGQGAAYNEQFFGPGTRLTVL.

The gene calls are TRBV18 and TRBJ1-4, with 7 bases lining up with TRBD1. Looked up from germline, CDR1 is KGHSH and CDR2 is LQKENI. The CDR3 is 16 residues long. Germline trimming cut 2 bases from V and 3 bases from J; bases unmatched to any gene: 6. CDR3 loop: CASSPEGDSSNEKLFF. The CDR3 DNA reads as TGTGCCAGCTCACCAGAGGGGGACAGTTCTAATGAAAAACTGTTTTTT.

The chain combines TRBV5-1 with TRBJ1-1; D unresolved. Trimming cost V 0 bases and J 4 bases, with 4 bases left between them. The CDR3 is 12 residues long. Germline loops: CDR1 SGHRS, CDR2 YFSETQ. The CDR3 here is CASSLVGTEAFF. CDR3 nucleotides: TGCGCCAGCAGCTTGGTCGGCACTGAAGCTTTCTTT.

J is TRBJ2-7 and V is TRBV27; a weak D match, TRBD1 (5 bases). The CDR3 consists of 11 residues. Germline CDR1 MNHEY, CDR2 SMNVEV (reference sequence). Deletions cut 6 bases from V and 6 bases from J, with 9 bases between. CDR3 coding DNA: TGTGCCAGCAGGGGGCTTGGCGAGCAGTACTTC. Encoded protein: CASRGLGEQYF.

In DNA, the CDR3 is TGTGCCTGGAGGAGGGGGACTAGCATTGGGGAGACCCAGTACTTC. It is translated as CAWRRGTSIGETQYF. The rearrangement links TRBV30 to TRBJ2-5; 9 positions match TRBD2. CDR1 and CDR2 from the germline V gene are GTSNPN and SVGIG (reference sequence). The CDR3 has 15 amino acids. V lost 3 bases, J lost 5 bases, and 10 bases stayed unmatched. The full variable domain, rest sourced from reference TRBV30 and TRBJ2-5, is SQTIHQWPATLVQPVGSPLSLECTVEGTSNPNLYWYRQAAGRGLQLLFYSVGIGQISSEVPQNLSASRPQDRQFILSSKKLLLSDSGFYLCAWRRGTSIGETQYFGPGTRLLVL.

The chain joins TRBV27 to TRBJ1-2; 7 nucleotides line up with TRBD1. V lost 8 bases to trimming and J lost 8 bases; unmatched junction nucleotides: 11. The CDR3 runs 13 residues. The germline gives CDR1 MNHEY, CDR2 SMNVEV (reference sequence). The CDR3 loop is CASGPDRVRGYTF. The CDR3 nucleotides are TGTGCCAGCGGACCCGACAGGGTGAGGGGCTACACCTTC.

A few counts support this clone. This rearrangement joins TRBV6-5 to TRBJ1-5; D gene uncertain. The CDR3 contains 13 residues. Trimming took off 4 bases at V and 1 base at J, with 5 bases between the two ends. Germline V lookup: CDR1 MNHEY, CDR2 SVGAGI. CDR3 amino acids: CASSSRSNQPQHF. The CDR3 region has the DNA TGTGCCAGCAGTTCTAGAAGCAATCAGCCCCAGCATTTT.